A selection of T cell receptor beta chains follows, all from one sample in a study of T cells in tuberculosis. Data came from immunoSEQ multiplex PCR; TCRdb stores just in-frame clones and leaves some out. This sample has some 30,000 clones, with 94% found just once. Material for sequencing was PBMCs. Receptor source: a donor between 10 and 35 years old with latent tuberculosis or without tuberculosis infection. The CDR3 runs from the conserved cysteine through the conserved F or W. The D gene is left open where the match is weak. Only part of the rows carry a size: once, few, many, or a class if the clone is expanded.

clone_size j_call v_call d_call cdr3_aa cdr3_nt
. TRBJ1-5 TRBV10-3 . CAISVSGEGDQPQHF TGTGCCATCAGTGTCTCTGGGGAGGGCGATCAGCCCCAGCATTTT
. TRBJ2-7 TRBV5-6 . CASSMATYEQYF TGTGCCAGCAGCATGGCTACCTACGAGCAGTACTTC
. TRBJ2-2 TRBV5-1 TRBD1 CASSRDRSNTGELFF TGCGCCAGCAGTCGGGACAGATCGAACACCGGGGAGCTGTTTTTT
. TRBJ2-1 TRBV19 . CASSTPGEILEQFF TGTGCCAGTAGTACCCCTGGGGAGATTCTTGAGCAGTTCTTC
once TRBJ2-7 TRBV5-1 TRBD2 CASSFQRRAGDEQYF TGCGCCAGCAGCTTCCAGCGACGGGCGGGAGACGAGCAGTACTTC
. TRBJ2-2 TRBV15 . CATSRSTGTVGTGELFF TGTGCCACCAGCAGATCAACAGGGACGGTAGGCACCGGGGAGCTGTTTTTT
. TRBJ1-5 TRBV2 . CASSETAQMNNQPQHF TGTGCCAGCAGTGAGACAGCCCAAATGAACAATCAGCCCCAGCATTTT
. TRBJ2-1 TRBV7-6 . CASSPRAVIGGEQFF TGTGCCAGCAGCCCGCGGGCCGTCATAGGCGGTGAGCAGTTCTTC
. TRBJ2-7 TRBV27 . CASSFSRGSYEQYF TGTGCCAGCAGTTTTAGCCGGGGCTCCTACGAGCAGTACTTC
. TRBJ1-1 TRBV19 . CASRASDRQNTEAFF TGTGCCAGTAGAGCTTCGGACAGACAGAACACTGAAGCTTTCTTT
. TRBJ1-3 TRBV10-1 . CASSDYGNTIYF TGCGCCAGCAGTGATTATGGAAACACCATATATTTT
. TRBJ2-1 TRBV15 . CATSQTGDEQFF TGTGCCACCAGCCAGACAGGTGATGAGCAGTTCTTC
. TRBJ1-1 TRBV11-2 . CASTFRGTNTEAFF TGTGCCAGCACCTTCCGGGGAACGAACACTGAAGCTTTCTTT
. TRBJ2-7 TRBV29-1 TRBD2 CSVEGTSDEQYF TGCAGCGTTGAGGGTACTAGCGACGAGCAGTACTTC
. TRBJ1-1 TRBV28 . CASRTLNTEAFF TGTGCCAGCAGAACACTGAACACTGAAGCTTTCTTT
. TRBJ1-1 TRBV15 . CATQPGGNTEAFF TGTGCCACGCAACCGGGGGGTAACACTGAAGCTTTCTTT
. TRBJ2-1 TRBV27 . CASSSISGQWDEQFF TGTGCCAGCAGTTCCATATCCGGACAGTGGGATGAGCAGTTCTTC
. TRBJ2-3 TRBV6-1 TRBD2 CASSAASGIVGDTQYF TGTGCCAGCAGTGCGGCAAGCGGGATAGTCGGAGATACGCAGTATTTT
once TRBJ2-5 TRBV4-3 TRBD2 CASSQELIAGERTQYF TGCGCCAGCAGCCAAGAATTGATCGCGGGAGAAAGGACCCAGTACTTC
few TRBJ2-3 TRBV29-1 TRBD2 CSVMTSGNTQYF TGCAGCGTGATGACTAGCGGGAATACGCAGTATTTT
. TRBJ2-7 TRBV7-6 . CASSFSETSYEQYF TGTGCCAGCAGCTTTAGCGAGACTTCCTACGAGCAGTACTTC
. TRBJ2-2 TRBV28 TRBD1 CASSPPTGSNTGELFF TGTGCCAGCAGTCCCCCGACAGGGTCGAACACCGGGGAGCTGTTTTTT
. TRBJ2-7 TRBV5-1 TRBD2 CASSWTLAGGPYEQYF TGCGCCAGCAGCTGGACCCTAGCGGGAGGCCCCTACGAGCAGTACTTC
. TRBJ2-1 TRBV5-1 TRBD2 CASSSGTSGTLWNEQFF TGCGCCAGCAGCTCGGGGACTAGCGGGACACTATGGAATGAGCAGTTCTTC
. TRBJ2-3 TRBV6-1 . CASRAGQEADTQYF TGTGCCAGCAGAGCGGGACAGGAGGCAGATACGCAGTATTTT
. TRBJ1-1 TRBV5-1 . CASSRGHKNTEAFF TGCGCCAGCAGCAGAGGACACAAGAACACTGAAGCTTTCTTT
. TRBJ1-2 TRBV25-1 . CASSESPGAQYGYTF TGTGCCAGCAGTGAATCTCCAGGGGCGCAATATGGCTACACCTTC
. TRBJ2-7 TRBV29-1 . CSVRTGTYEQYF TGCAGCGTTCGTACAGGGACCTACGAGCAGTACTTC
once TRBJ2-7 TRBV9 . CASSVDSFSSYEQYF TGTGCCAGCAGCGTAGACTCCTTTAGCTCCTACGAGCAGTACTTC
. TRBJ2-7 TRBV4-3 TRBD2 CASSRGTSGPLYEQYF TGCGCCAGCAGCCGCGGGACTAGCGGGCCCCTTTACGAGCAGTACTTC
. TRBJ2-7 TRBV28 TRBD2 CASSRRGGHSYEQYF TGTGCCAGCAGTCGTCGGGGGGGTCACTCCTACGAGCAGTACTTC
. TRBJ1-2 TRBV19 TRBD1 CASRSTGENYGYTF TGTGCCAGTAGGTCCACAGGGGAGAACTATGGCTACACCTTC
. TRBJ2-1 TRBV6-1 . CASSERGGRAYNEQFF TGTGCCAGCAGTGAACGGGGAGGAAGGGCCTACAATGAGCAGTTCTTC
. TRBJ2-2 TRBV6-1 . CASSEAVAGQNTGELFF TGTGCCAGCAGTGAAGCGGTCGCCGGACAGAACACCGGGGAGCTGTTTTTT
. TRBJ1-1 TRBV10-3 . CAISGATEAFF TGTGCCATCAGTGGCGCCACTGAAGCTTTCTTT